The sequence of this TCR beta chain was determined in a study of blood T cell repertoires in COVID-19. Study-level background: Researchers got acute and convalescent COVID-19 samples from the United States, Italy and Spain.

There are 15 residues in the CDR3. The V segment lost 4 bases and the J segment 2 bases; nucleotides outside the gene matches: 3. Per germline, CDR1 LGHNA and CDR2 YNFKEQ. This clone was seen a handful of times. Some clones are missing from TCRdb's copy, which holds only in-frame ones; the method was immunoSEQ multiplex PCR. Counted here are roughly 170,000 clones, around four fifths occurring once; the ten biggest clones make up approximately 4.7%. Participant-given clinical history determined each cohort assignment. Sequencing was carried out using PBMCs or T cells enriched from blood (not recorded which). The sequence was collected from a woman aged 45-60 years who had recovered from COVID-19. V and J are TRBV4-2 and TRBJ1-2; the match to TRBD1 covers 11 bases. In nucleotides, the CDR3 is TGTGCCAGCAGCCGGGACAGGGGGGGGAACTATGGCTACACCTTC. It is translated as CASSRDRGGNYGYTF.